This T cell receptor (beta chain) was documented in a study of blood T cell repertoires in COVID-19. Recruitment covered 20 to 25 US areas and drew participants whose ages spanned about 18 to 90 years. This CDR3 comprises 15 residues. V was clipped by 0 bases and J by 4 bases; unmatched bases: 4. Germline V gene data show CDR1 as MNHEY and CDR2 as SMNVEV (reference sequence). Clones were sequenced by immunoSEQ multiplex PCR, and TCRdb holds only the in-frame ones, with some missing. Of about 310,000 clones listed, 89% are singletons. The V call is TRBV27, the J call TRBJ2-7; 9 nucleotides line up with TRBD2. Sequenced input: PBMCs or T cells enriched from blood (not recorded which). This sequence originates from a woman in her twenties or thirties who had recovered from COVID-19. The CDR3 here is CASSLSGGRVYEQYF. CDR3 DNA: TGTGCCAGCAGTTTATCCGGCGGGAGGGTGTACGAGCAGTACTTC.